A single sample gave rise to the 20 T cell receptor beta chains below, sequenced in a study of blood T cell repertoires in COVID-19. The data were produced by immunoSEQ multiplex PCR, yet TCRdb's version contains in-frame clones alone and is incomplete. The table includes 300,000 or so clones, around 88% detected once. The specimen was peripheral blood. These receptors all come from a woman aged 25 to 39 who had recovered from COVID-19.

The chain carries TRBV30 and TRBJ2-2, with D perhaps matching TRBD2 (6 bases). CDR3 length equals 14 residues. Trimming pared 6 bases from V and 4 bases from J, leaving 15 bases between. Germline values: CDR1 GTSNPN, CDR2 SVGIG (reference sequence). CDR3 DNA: TGTGCCTGCATGCGGGGTGGAGGCACCGGGGAGCTGTTTTTT. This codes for CACMRGGGTGELFF.

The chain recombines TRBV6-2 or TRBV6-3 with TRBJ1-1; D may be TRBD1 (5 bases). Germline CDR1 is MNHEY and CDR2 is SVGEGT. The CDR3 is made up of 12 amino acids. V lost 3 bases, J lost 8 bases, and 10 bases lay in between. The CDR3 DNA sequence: TGTGCCAGCAGTTATTTGGCAGGGGAAGCTTTCTTT. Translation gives CASSYLAGEAFF.

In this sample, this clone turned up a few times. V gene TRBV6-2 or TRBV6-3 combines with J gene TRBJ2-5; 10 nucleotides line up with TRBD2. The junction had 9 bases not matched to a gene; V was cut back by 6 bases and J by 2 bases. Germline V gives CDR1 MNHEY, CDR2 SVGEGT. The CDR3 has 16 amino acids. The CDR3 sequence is CASSPRPAGGQETQYF. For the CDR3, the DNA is TGTGCCAGCAGCCCCCGTCCAGCGGGGGGGCAAGAGACCCAGTACTTC.

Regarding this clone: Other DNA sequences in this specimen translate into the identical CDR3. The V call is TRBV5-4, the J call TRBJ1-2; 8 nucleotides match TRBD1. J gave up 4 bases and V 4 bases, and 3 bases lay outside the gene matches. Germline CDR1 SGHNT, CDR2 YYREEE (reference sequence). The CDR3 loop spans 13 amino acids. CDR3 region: CASSLGQVYGYTF. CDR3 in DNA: TGTGCCAGCAGCCTGGGACAGGTCTATGGCTACACCTTC.

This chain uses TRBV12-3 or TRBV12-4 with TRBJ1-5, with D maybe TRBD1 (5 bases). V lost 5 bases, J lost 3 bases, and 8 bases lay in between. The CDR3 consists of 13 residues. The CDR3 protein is CASSRQSNQPQHF. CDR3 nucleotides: TGTGCCAGCAGTCGACAGTCCAATCAGCCCCAGCATTTT.

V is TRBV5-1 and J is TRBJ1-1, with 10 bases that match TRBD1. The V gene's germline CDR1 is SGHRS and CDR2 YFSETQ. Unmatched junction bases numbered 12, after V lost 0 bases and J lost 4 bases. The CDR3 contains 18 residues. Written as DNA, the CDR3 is TGCGCCAGCAGCTTGGCGGTATTGGGACAGGGGATCGGCACTGAAGCTTTCTTT. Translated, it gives CASSLAVLGQGIGTEAFF. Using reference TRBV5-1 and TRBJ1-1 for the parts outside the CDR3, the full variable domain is KAGVTQTPRYLIKTRGQQVTLSCSPISGHRSVSWYQQTPGQGLQFLFEYFSETQRNKGNFPGRFSGRQFSNSRSEMNVSTLELGDSALYLCASSLAVLGQGIGTEAFFGQGTRLTVV.

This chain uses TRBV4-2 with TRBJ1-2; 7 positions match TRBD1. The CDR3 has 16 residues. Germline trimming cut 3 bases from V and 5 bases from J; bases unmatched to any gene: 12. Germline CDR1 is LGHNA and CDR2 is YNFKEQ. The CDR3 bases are TGTGCCAGCAGCCATCAGGGGGTTAAGGAGGAATATGGCTACACCTTC. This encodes CASSHQGVKEEYGYTF.

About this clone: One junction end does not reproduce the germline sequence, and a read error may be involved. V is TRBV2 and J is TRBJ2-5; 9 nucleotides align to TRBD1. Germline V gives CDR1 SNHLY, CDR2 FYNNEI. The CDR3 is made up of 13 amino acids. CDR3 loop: CASSGTGLETEYF. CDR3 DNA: TGTGCCAGCAGCGGGACAGGGTTGGAGACCGAGTACTTC. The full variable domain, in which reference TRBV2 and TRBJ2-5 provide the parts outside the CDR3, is EPEVTQTPSHQVTQMGQEVILRCVPISNHLYFYWYRQILGQKVEFLVSFYNNEISEKSEIFDDQFSVERPDGSNFTLKIRSTKLEDSAMYFCASSGTGLETEYFGPGTRLLVL.

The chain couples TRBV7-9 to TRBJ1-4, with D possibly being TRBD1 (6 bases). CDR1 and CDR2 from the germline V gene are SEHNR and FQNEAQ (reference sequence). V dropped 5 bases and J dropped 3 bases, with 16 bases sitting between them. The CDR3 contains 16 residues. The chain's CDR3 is CASSPKDRLPNEKLFF. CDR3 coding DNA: TGTGCCAGCAGCCCAAAAGACAGGTTACCTAATGAAAAACTGTTTTTT.

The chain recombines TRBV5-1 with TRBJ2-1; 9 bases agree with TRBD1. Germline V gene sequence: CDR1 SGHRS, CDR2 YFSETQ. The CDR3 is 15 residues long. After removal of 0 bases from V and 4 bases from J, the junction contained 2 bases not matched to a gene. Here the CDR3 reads CASSLGTGEYNEQFF. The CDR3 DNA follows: TGCGCCAGCAGCTTGGGGACAGGGGAATACAATGAGCAGTTCTTC.

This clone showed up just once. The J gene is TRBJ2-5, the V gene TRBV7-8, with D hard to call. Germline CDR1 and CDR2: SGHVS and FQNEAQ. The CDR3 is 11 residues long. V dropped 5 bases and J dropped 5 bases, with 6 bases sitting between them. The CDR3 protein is CASSAPETQYF. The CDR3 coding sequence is TGTGCCAGCAGCGCGCCTGAGACCCAGTACTTC.

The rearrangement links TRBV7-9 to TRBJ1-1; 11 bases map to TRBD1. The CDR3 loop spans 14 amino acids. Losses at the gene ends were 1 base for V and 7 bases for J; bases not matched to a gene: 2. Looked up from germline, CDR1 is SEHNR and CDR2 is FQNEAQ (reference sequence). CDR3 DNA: TGTGCCAGCAGCTTAGTGGGGACAGGGGGTGAAGCTTTCTTT. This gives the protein CASSLVGTGGEAFF. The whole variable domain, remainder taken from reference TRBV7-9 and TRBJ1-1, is DTGVSQNPRHKITKRGQNVTFRCDPISEHNRLYWYRQTLGQGPEFLTYFQNEAQLEKSRLLSDRFSAERPKGSFSTLEIQRTEQGDSAMYLCASSLVGTGGEAFFGQGTRLTVV.

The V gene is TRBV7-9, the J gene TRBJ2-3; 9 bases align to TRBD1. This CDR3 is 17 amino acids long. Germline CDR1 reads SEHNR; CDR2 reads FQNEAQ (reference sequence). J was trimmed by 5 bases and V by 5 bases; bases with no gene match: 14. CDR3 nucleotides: TGTGCCAGCAGCCCACCAATTAGGGACAGGGTTAGAGATACGCAGTATTTT. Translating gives CASSPPIRDRVRDTQYF.

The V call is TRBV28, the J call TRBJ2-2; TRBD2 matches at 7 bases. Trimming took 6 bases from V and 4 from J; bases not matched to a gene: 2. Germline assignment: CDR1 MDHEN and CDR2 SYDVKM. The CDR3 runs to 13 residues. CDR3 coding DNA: TGTGCCAGCAGACGGGGGGTCACCGGGGAGCTGTTTTTT. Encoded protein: CASRRGVTGELFF.

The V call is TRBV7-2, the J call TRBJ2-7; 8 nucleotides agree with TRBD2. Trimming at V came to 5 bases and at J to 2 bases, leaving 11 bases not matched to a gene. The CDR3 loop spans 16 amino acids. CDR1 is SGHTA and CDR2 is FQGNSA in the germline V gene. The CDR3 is CASSPGVSGVAYEQYF. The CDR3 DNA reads TGTGCCAGCAGCCCAGGGGTTAGCGGGGTCGCCTACGAGCAGTACTTC.

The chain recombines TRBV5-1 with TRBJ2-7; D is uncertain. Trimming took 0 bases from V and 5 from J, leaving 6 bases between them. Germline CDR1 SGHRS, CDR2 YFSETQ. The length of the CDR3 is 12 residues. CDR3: CASSLGRDEQYF. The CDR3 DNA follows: TGCGCCAGCAGCTTGGGCCGGGACGAGCAGTACTTC. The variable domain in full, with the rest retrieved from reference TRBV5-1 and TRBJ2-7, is KAGVTQTPRYLIKTRGQQVTLSCSPISGHRSVSWYQQTPGQGLQFLFEYFSETQRNKGNFPGRFSGRQFSNSRSEMNVSTLELGDSALYLCASSLGRDEQYFGPGTRLTVT.

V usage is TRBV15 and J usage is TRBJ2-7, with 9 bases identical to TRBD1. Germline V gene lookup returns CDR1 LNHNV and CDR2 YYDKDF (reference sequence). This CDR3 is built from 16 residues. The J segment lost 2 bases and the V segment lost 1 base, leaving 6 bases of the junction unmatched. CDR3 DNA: TGTGCCACCAGCAGAGTGGGACAGGGTTCGGCCTACGAGCAGTACTTC. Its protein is CATSRVGQGSAYEQYF.

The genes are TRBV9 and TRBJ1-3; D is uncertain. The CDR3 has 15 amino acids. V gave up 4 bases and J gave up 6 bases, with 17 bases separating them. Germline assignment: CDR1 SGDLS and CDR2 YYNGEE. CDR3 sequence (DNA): TGTGCCAGCAGCCCCCTCGGCGGAACTGTAAACACCATATATTTT. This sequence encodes CASSPLGGTVNTIYF.

CDR3 residues: CASSRDRNEQFF. As DNA, the CDR3 is TGTGCCAGCAGCCGGGACAGGAATGAGCAGTTCTTC. The chain links TRBV7-9 to TRBJ2-1, with 8 bases lining up with TRBD1. J lost 7 bases, V lost 5 bases, and 1 base had no gene match. The CDR3 totals 12 residues. Germline CDR1 reads SEHNR; CDR2 reads FQNEAQ (reference sequence).

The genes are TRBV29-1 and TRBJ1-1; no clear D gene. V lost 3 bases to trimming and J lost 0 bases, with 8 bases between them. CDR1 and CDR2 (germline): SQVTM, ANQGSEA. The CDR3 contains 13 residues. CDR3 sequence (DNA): TGCAGCGTTGACAGAGGCATGAACACTGAAGCTTTCTTT. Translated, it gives CSVDRGMNTEAFF.